These 9 T cell receptor beta chains came from one sample sequenced in a study of T-cell reconstitution after alpha-beta-depleted transplantation in children (dated by TCRdb to 2015 to 2016). The sample's treatment or condition label is to be understood as: allogeneic hematopoietic cell transplantation with graft depleted of TCRalphabeta T cells and CD19 B cells. Receptor libraries were prepared by PCR. Sequencing instrument: Illumina HiSeq 2500. To normalize quantification of the TCRbeta repertoire, the TCR libraries were built with molecular barcoding that relied on unique molecular identifiers. TCRdb trimmed public reads at Q25 via fastp, called clones via MiXCR and kept in-frame beta chains. Each CDR3 protein gets just one entry, which takes the most common genes and DNA from the rows behind it. The sample yields hundreds of thousands of distinct CDR3 sequences; over 9% were counted once. 7.5% of the sample is taken by the ten largest.

The source material was PBMCs, sampled before TCRalphabeta/CD19-depleted stem cell transplant. These receptors came from a boy younger than two with acute myeloid leukemia, due to receive a stem cell transplant.

This clonotype was seen repeatedly, ten times or more. The J gene is TRBJ1-5, the V gene TRBV28, with 7 bases lining up with TRBD1. Germline V gene data show CDR1 as MDHEN and CDR2 as SYDVKM. V lost 2 bases, J lost 1 base, and 5 bases stayed unmatched. The CDR3 has 16 amino acids. CDR3 coding DNA: TGTGCCAGCAGTTTAACCAGACAGGGAAGCAATCAGCCCCAGCATTTT. It translates to CASSLTRQGSNQPQHF.

This clonotype was seen many times. V usage is TRBV3-1 and J usage is TRBJ2-2; weak D call: TRBD1 (5 bases). Trimming cost V 2 bases and J 0 bases, with 16 bases left between them. This CDR3 spans 18 amino acids. CDR1 LGHDT and CDR2 YNNKEL come from the germline V gene (reference sequence). The CDR3 here is CASSQWSAGYPNTGELFF. The CDR3 DNA reads as TGTGCCAGCAGCCAATGGTCGGCAGGGTACCCGAACACCGGGGAGCTGTTTTTT.

V and J are TRBV6-5 and TRBJ2-7; the D gene is possibly TRBD1 (6 bases). Germline CDR1 and CDR2: MNHEY and SVGAGI. Trimming removed 0 bases from V and 1 base from J, with 13 bases in between. The CDR3 loop spans 16 amino acids. The CDR3 sequence: CASSYSIQTGSYEQYF. Here the CDR3 DNA reads TGTGCCAGCAGTTACTCGATTCAAACAGGGTCCTACGAGCAGTACTTC.

This clonotype showed up many times. CDR3 sequence reads: CASSDPTGLNTEAFF. CDR3 bases: TGCGCCAGCAGTGACCCGACAGGGCTGAACACTGAAGCTTTCTTT. The chain combines TRBV10-2 with TRBJ1-1, with TRBD1 identical over 7 bases. CDR3 length equals 15 residues. Trimming took 3 bases from V and 0 from J; bases not matched to a gene: 4. CDR1 and CDR2 from the germline V gene are WSHSY and SAAADI.

This clonotype was observed at least ten times. The CDR3 protein is CASSPIGGNTEAFF. In DNA form, the CDR3 reads TGTGCCAGCAGTCCCATTGGAGGCAACACTGAAGCTTTCTTT. The chain uses TRBV27 and TRBJ1-1; D gene ambiguous. CDR1 is MNHEY, CDR2 SMNVEV, per germline (reference sequence). CDR3 size: 14 residues. Trimming pared 5 bases from V and 2 bases from J, leaving 12 bases between.

This clonotype showed up many times. The V gene is TRBV25-1, the J gene TRBJ1-2, with no clear D. The CDR3 extends over 12 amino acids. V lost 2 bases, J lost 8 bases, and 9 bases lay in between. Germline V gene data show CDR1 as MGHDK and CDR2 as SYGVNS. CDR3 nucleotides: TGTGCCAGCAGTGAACGGGGAGAGGGCTACACCTTC. It encodes CASSERGEGYTF.

There are many counts of this clonotype. The rearrangement uses TRBV29-1 and TRBJ1-5, with 8 bases identical to TRBD1. V lost 4 bases, J lost 7 bases, and 9 bases stayed unmatched. The CDR3 covers 14 residues. CDR1 SQVTM and CDR2 ANQGSEA come from the germline V gene. The CDR3: CSVVLAGGGQPQHF. Here the CDR3 DNA reads TGCAGCGTTGTTTTGGCAGGGGGCGGACAGCCCCAGCATTTT.

This clonotype showed up just a few times. The gene calls are TRBV7-3 and TRBJ2-3; tentatively, D is TRBD2 (5 bases). Between the trimmed V and J ends, which lost 1 base and 4 bases, there was a span of 12 bases. This CDR3 is built from 15 residues. Germline CDR1 is SGHTA and CDR2 is FQGTGA. In DNA form, the CDR3 reads TGTGCCAGCAGCTTAAACCAGCCCGGGGCAGATACGCAGTATTTT. Amino acids: CASSLNQPGADTQYF.

This clonotype was seen many times. This chain uses TRBV9 with TRBJ2-1; 7 bases fit TRBD2. Per the germline V gene, CDR1 is SGDLS and CDR2 is YYNGEE. The CDR3 has 13 amino acids. Trimming at V came to 4 bases and at J to 6 bases, leaving 4 bases not matched to a gene. Written as DNA, the CDR3 is TGTGCCAGCAGCATGGGAGGGCGCAATGAGCAGTTCTTC. Translated: CASSMGGRNEQFF.